One sample yielded the 7 T cell receptor beta chains listed below, sequenced in a study of T cell responses to AZD1222 COVID-19 vaccine. The repertoire was sequenced with immunoSEQ multiplex PCR; TCRdb's copy has only in-frame clones and lacks some. The profile covers 180,000 or so clones, with just over 90% appearing a single time and about 2.8% taken by the ten largest. The sequencing here drew on peripheral blood, taken on day 0 of AZD1222 vaccination. These TCRs come from an adult in good health.

The chain couples TRBV12-5 to TRBJ2-7; TRBD1 is a possible D gene (6 bases). CDR1 and CDR2 from the germline V gene are LGHNT and FRNRAP. V gave up 11 bases and J gave up 1 base, with 15 bases separating them. This CDR3 is built from 13 residues. The DNA for the CDR3 is TGTGCTGCTTCCGGGACACCATCCTACGAGCAGTACTTC. As protein: CAASGTPSYEQYF.

The chain joins TRBV2 to TRBJ1-1; 9 nucleotides line up with TRBD1. J lost 4 bases, V lost 7 bases, and 7 bases had no gene match. Germline V lookup: CDR1 SNHLY, CDR2 FYNNEI. The CDR3 runs to 14 residues. CDR3 residues: CASTMTGGGTEAFF. The DNA for the CDR3 is TGTGCCAGCACTATGACAGGGGGTGGCACTGAAGCTTTCTTT.

The chain recombines TRBV29-1 with TRBJ1-1; 8 bases are a match to TRBD1. Germline loops: CDR1 SQVTM, CDR2 ANQGSEA. The CDR3 is 13 residues long. Unmatched junction bases numbered 1, after V lost 3 bases and J lost 1 base. DNA for the CDR3: TGCAGCGTTGAGGGACAGGAGAACACTGAAGCTTTCTTT. Translated, it gives CSVEGQENTEAFF. The full variable domain, completed using reference TRBV29-1 and TRBJ1-1, is SAVISQKPSRDICQRGTSLTIQCQVDSQVTMMFWYRQQPGQSLTLIATANQGSEATYESGFVIDKFPISRPNLTFSTLTVSNMSPEDSSIYLCSVEGQENTEAFFGQGTRLTVV.

The chain recombines TRBV11-2 with TRBJ1-5; the D is unclear. Germline V gene data show CDR1 as SGHAT and CDR2 as FQNNGV. This CDR3 region has 14 residues. Between the trimmed V and J ends, which lost 1 base and 5 bases, there was a span of 9 bases. CDR3 loop: CASSLGPIDQPQHF. DNA for the CDR3: TGTGCCAGCAGCTTAGGACCAATTGATCAGCCCCAGCATTTT.

The gene calls are TRBV11-3 and TRBJ2-1, with D maybe TRBD2 (6 bases). CDR1 is SGHNT and CDR2 is YENEEA in the germline V gene. This CDR3 spans 13 amino acids. V lost 7 bases and J lost 7, with 14 bases in between. CDR3 sequence reads: CASTLTGGNEQFF. CDR3 in DNA: TGTGCCAGCACCCTCACTGGGGGGAATGAGCAGTTCTTC.

This rearrangement joins TRBV7-6 to TRBJ2-3; 13 positions match TRBD2. Germline-derived CDR1 and CDR2 are SGHVS and FNYEAQ. CDR3 length: 16 residues. V dropped 5 bases and J dropped 5; count of bases not matched to a gene: 7. CDR3 DNA: TGTGCCAGCAGCCTAGGACTAGCGGGAGTAGTAGATACGCAGTATTTT. Its protein product is CASSLGLAGVVDTQYF.

This clone has just one count. The J gene is TRBJ2-7, the V gene TRBV6-5, with D hard to call. The CDR3 is 13 residues long. CDR1 is MNHEY, CDR2 SVGAGI, per germline. Trimming removed 5 bases from V and 4 bases from J, with 12 bases in between. The CDR3 loop reads CASSNLNQYEQYF. The CDR3 DNA is TGTGCCAGCAGTAACCTAAATCAGTACGAGCAGTACTTC.